These T cell receptor beta chains were read from a single sample in a study of T-cell reconstitution after alpha-beta-depleted transplantation in children. One entry per CDR3 protein results from TCRdb running MiXCR on the PCR reads. The data show just over 950,000 distinct CDR3 sequences, about 29% seen once. This sample comprised PBMCs, mostly from graft donor cells, obtained 360 days after TCRalphabeta/CD19-depleted stem cell transplant. The receptors stem from a boy under two years old who had a stem cell transplant for SCID, so the T cells may come from the graft donor. CDR3s include the opening cysteine and the closing phenylalanine or tryptophan.

v_call cdr3_aa
TRBV29-1 CSVPGTGTDTQYF
TRBV7-2 CASSLALHVLF
TRBV7-3 CASSLVGQGTDTQYF
TRBV9 CASSRLEVNGNEQYF
TRBV13 CASSPYGTADYEQYF
TRBV5-1 CASSLAVGQPLHF
TRBV7-9 CASSLRGTGASEAFF
TRBV29-1 CSVPFMNTEAFF
TRBV7-1 CAWRVAGGPISGGEQYF
TRBV18 CASSPSTVGDVEQFF
TRBV7-9 CASSVNFGGAYNEQFF
TRBV12-3/TRBV12-4 CASSLDSPRNTEAFF
TRBV20-1 CSAWTSYNSPLHF
TRBV7-2 CASSGRAQPQHF
TRBV5-1 CASSWQDRVDGTDTQYF
TRBV12-3/TRBV12-4 CASSLQGIRNTEAFF
TRBV9 CASSVFITDTQYF
TRBV6-5 CASSYHLGGSTDTQYF
TRBV6-5 CASSYGQEDTEAFF
TRBV12-3/TRBV12-4 CASSPLGQGNQPQHF
TRBV4-1 CASSPPNTIDYGYTF
TRBV6-1 CASRTPTGSNTGELFF
TRBV4-1 CAGSQGIPRVYTEAFF
TRBV12-3/TRBV12-4 CASSFRFTEAFF